A single sample is the source of the 24 T cell receptor beta chains below, sequenced in a study of Graves' ophthalmopathy and Graves' hyperthyroidism. Researchers took RNA transcripts and amplified TCR beta CDR3 regions from them. An initial RT-PCR round employing HTBI primers preceded a second-round multiplex PCR. In TCRdb, the multiplex PCR reads were re-called with MiXCR into one record per CDR3 protein. Here the sample spans about 1.2 million distinct CDR3 sequences, less than 45% being singletons. The sample consisted of peripheral blood or thyroid tissue (not recorded which). The receptors were gathered from an adult man with Graves' hyperthyroidism.

CDR3 residues: CASSFRRFQKGGGRETQYF. The DNA for the CDR3 is TGTGCCAGCAGTTTTAGGAGGTTTCAAAAAGGCGGGGGGAGAGAGACCCAGTACTTC. The chain couples TRBV28 to TRBJ2-5; 8 bases align to TRBD2. The CDR3 has 19 amino acids. Germline assignment: CDR1 MDHEN and CDR2 SYDVKM. J was trimmed by 4 bases and V by 3 bases; bases with no gene match: 19.

CDR3 protein: CASSRGRRRVVGETQYF. The CDR3 region has the DNA TGTGCCAGCAGCCGAGGGCGGAGAAGGGTTGTTGGGGAGACCCAGTACTTC. The chain employs TRBV7-2 and TRBJ2-5; possibly TRBD2 for D (5 bases). Germline values: CDR1 SGHTA, CDR2 FQGNSA. This CDR3 has 17 residues. V was shortened by 5 bases and J by 5 bases, with 24 bases between the two germline ends.

This clonotype was seen a single time. V gene TRBV12-3 or TRBV12-4 combines with J gene TRBJ2-5; no clear D gene. The V end lost 7 bases, the J end lost 7 bases, and 22 bases lay between the germline ends. The CDR3 extends over 15 amino acids. DNA for the CDR3: TGTGCCAGCAAAAATGCAAGGGCCCCCATTGGGACCCAGTACTTC. Protein: CASKNARAPIGTQYF.

Details on this clonotype: This could be a read error, since a much larger clone is one nucleotide away. CDR3 sequence reads: CASSLGTGLGQPQHF. CDR3 in DNA: TGCGCCAGCAGCCTCGGGACAGGGCTCGGACAGCCCCAGCATTTT. The J gene is TRBJ1-5, the V gene TRBV5-1; 9 positions match TRBD1. This CDR3 is 15 amino acids long. Germline CDR1 SGHRS, CDR2 YFSETQ. V dropped 4 bases and J dropped 7; count of bases not matched to a gene: 9.

The chain links TRBV11-1 to TRBJ1-5, with D perhaps matching TRBD1 (6 bases). V was clipped by 5 bases and J by 0 bases, with 14 bases between them. Germline loops: CDR1 SGHAT, CDR2 FQDESV (reference sequence). The CDR3 runs to 16 residues. This chain's CDR3 is CASSNQGRNSNQPQHF. As DNA, the CDR3 is TGTGCCAGCAGCAACCAGGGGAGGAATAGCAATCAGCCCCAGCATTTT.

This clonotype was detected many times. The chain combines TRBV10-3 with TRBJ1-2, with 9 bases aligning to TRBD1. CDR1 is ENHRY and CDR2 is SYGVKD in the germline V gene. The CDR3 length is 12 residues. V lost 10 bases and J lost 7; bases outside the gene matches: 7. The CDR3 spells CATRTGESGYTF. The DNA of the CDR3 is TGTGCCACCCGGACAGGGGAGAGTGGCTACACCTTC.

This chain links TRBV7-9 with TRBJ2-2; 10 nucleotides agree with TRBD1. The germline V gene has CDR1 SEHNR and CDR2 FQNEAQ (reference sequence). The junction had 14 bases not matched to a gene; V was cut back by 11 bases and J by 5 bases. The CDR3 runs 16 residues. CDR3 sequence reads: CALRGRDRGLTGELFF. The CDR3 region has the DNA TGTGCCCTACGGGGCCGGGACAGGGGACTTACCGGGGAGCTGTTTTTT.

This clonotype has at least ten counts. The J gene is TRBJ1-1, the V gene TRBV5-1; no reliable D call. The CDR3 has 13 amino acids. Germline V CDR1 and CDR2: SGHRS, YFSETQ. V lost 0 bases and J 4 bases, leaving 7 bases between the germline ends. CDR3 DNA sequence: TGCGCCAGCAGCTTGGGTACCTCCACTGAAGCTTTCTTT. It is translated as CASSLGTSTEAFF.

There are many counts of this clonotype. This rearrangement joins TRBV20-1 to TRBJ2-2; D remains ambiguous. CDR1 is DFQATT and CDR2 is SNEGSKA in the germline V gene (reference sequence). There are 13 residues in the CDR3. The V gene lost 7 bases and the J gene lost 4 bases, with 13 bases spanning the gap. The CDR3 sequence: CSVRTTFTGELFF. The CDR3 region has the DNA TGCAGTGTCCGCACAACCTTCACCGGGGAGCTGTTTTTT.

This clonotype was counted at least ten times. The V gene is TRBV7-8, the J gene TRBJ1-5; D ambiguous. The V end was cut by 1 base, the J end by 2 bases, with 9 bases between. CDR3 size: 15 residues. The germline V gene has CDR1 SGHVS and CDR2 FQNEAQ. CDR3 amino acids: CASSLERVGNQPQHF. The CDR3 bases are TGTGCCAGCAGCTTAGAGCGTGTTGGCAATCAGCCCCAGCATTTT.

The chain uses TRBV10-3 and TRBJ2-7, with D perhaps being TRBD1 or TRBD2 (6 bases each). CDR3 length equals 16 residues. The germline CDR1 and CDR2 sequences are ENHRY and SYGVKD. V was trimmed by 1 base and J by 2 bases, leaving 15 bases between them. The CDR3 DNA reads as TGTGCCATCAGTGAGTTCTCGGGGGCGTTCCCCTACGAGCAGTACTTC. Its protein is CAISEFSGAFPYEQYF.

The chain has TRBV19 and TRBJ1-1, with a tentative D call TRBD1 (5 bases). V was shortened by 11 bases and J by 3 bases, with 7 bases between the two germline ends. This CDR3 is 10 amino acids long. CDR1 is LNHDA and CDR2 is SQIVND in the germline V gene (reference sequence). CDR3 DNA: TGTGCCTGGGGGGACACTGAAGCTTTCTTT. As protein: CAWGDTEAFF.

The sample holds many counts of this clonotype. This chain's CDR3 is CSARGDSLSYEQYF. The DNA of the CDR3 is TGCAGTGCTAGAGGGGACAGTCTCTCCTACGAGCAGTACTTC. This chain joins TRBV20-1 and TRBJ2-7, with TRBD1 matching 7 bases. CDR1 DFQATT and CDR2 SNEGSKA come from the germline V gene (reference sequence). CDR3 length equals 14 residues. With V trimmed by 1 base and J by 0 bases, 3 bases remained unmatched.

This chain joins TRBV28 and TRBJ2-5; tentative D call: TRBD1 (6 bases). Between the trimmed V and J ends, which lost 6 bases and 0 bases, there was a span of 14 bases. This CDR3 has 15 amino acids. Germline CDR1 is MDHEN and CDR2 is SYDVKM. CDR3 DNA sequence: TGTGCCAGCAGCGGAGGACAGCGGTACCAAGAGACCCAGTACTTC. The encoded protein is CASSGGQRYQETQYF. Full variable domain (missing parts from reference TRBV28 and TRBJ2-5): DVKVTQSSRYLVKRTGEKVFLECVQDMDHENMFWYRQDPGLGLRLIYFSYDVKMKEKGDIPEGYSVSREKKERFSLILESASTNQTSMYLCASSGGQRYQETQYFGPGTRLLVL.

The chain couples TRBV29-1 to TRBJ1-1; 8 nucleotides match TRBD1. Germline assignment: CDR1 SQVTM and CDR2 ANQGSEA. After removal of 6 bases from V and 4 bases from J, the junction contained 7 bases not matched to a gene. The CDR3 consists of 13 residues. CDR3 bases: TGCAGCGTCGTATACACAGGGGGCACTGAAGCTTTCTTT. The encoded protein is CSVVYTGGTEAFF. The full variable domain, completed using reference TRBV29-1 and TRBJ1-1, is SAVISQKPSRDICQRGTSLTIQCQVDSQVTMMFWYRQQPGQSLTLIATANQGSEATYESGFVIDKFPISRPNLTFSTLTVSNMSPEDSSIYLCSVVYTGGTEAFFGQGTRLTVV.

This chain joins TRBV9 and TRBJ1-2; perhaps TRBD1 as D (5 bases). Per germline, CDR1 SGDLS and CDR2 YYNGEE. Trimming stripped 0 bases from V and 0 bases from J, with 9 bases between. This CDR3 has 15 residues. The CDR3 sequence is CASSVAGGANYGYTF. The CDR3 DNA sequence: TGTGCCAGCAGCGTAGCGGGGGGGGCTAACTATGGCTACACCTTC.

Only a few counts were recorded for this clonotype. The V gene is TRBV9, the J gene TRBJ2-5, with a tentative D call TRBD1 (7 bases). The CDR3 has 17 amino acids. The germline CDR1 and CDR2 sequences are SGDLS and YYNGEE. V dropped 3 bases and J dropped 5 bases, with 23 bases sitting between them. CDR3 residues: CASSAMTGPREKETQYF. In DNA, the CDR3 is TGTGCCAGCAGCGCGATGACAGGGCCTCGGGAGAAGGAGACCCAGTACTTC.

This clonotype occurred many times. Relative to the germline gene, one junction end is altered; a read error may explain this. The gene calls are TRBV2 and TRBJ1-5; D gene unclear. Germline V CDR1 and CDR2: SNHLY, FYNNEI. CDR3 length equals 14 residues. This CDR3 reads CASGEGWGNQPQHF. The CDR3 DNA follows: TGTGCCAGCGGTGAAGGGTGGGGCAATCAGCCCCAGCATTTT.

The chain links TRBV6-6 to TRBJ1-6, with D possibly TRBD1 on 5 matching bases. The CDR3 length is 15 residues. Germline CDR1 MNHNY, CDR2 SVGAGI (reference sequence). V was trimmed by 0 bases and J by 9 bases, leaving 12 bases between them. The chain's CDR3 is CASSYSSGTSSPLHF. The DNA of the CDR3 is TGTGCCAGCAGTTACTCGAGTGGGACGTCTTCACCCCTCCACTTT.

This clonotype has ten or more counts. The rearrangement uses TRBV7-6 and TRBJ1-1, with a weak D call TRBD1 (6 bases). Germline V lookup: CDR1 SGHVS, CDR2 FNYEAQ. Trimming shortened V by 1 base and J by 4 bases, and 19 bases separated the two germline ends. The CDR3 is 17 amino acids. CDR3 sequence: CASSLVWGPPFGTEAFF. As DNA, the CDR3 is TGTGCCAGCAGCTTAGTTTGGGGGCCCCCATTTGGCACTGAAGCTTTCTTT.

This clonotype was detected a few times. V gene TRBV6-5 combines with J gene TRBJ2-7; D gene uncertain. This CDR3 has 12 residues. V was pared by 7 bases and J by 3 bases, with 10 bases between. Germline CDR1 and CDR2: MNHEY and SVGAGI. The CDR3 sequence: CASMGGRYEQYF. CDR3 nucleotide sequence: TGTGCCAGCATGGGTGGACGCTACGAGCAGTACTTC.

This clonotype was picked up many times. This chain uses TRBV7-8 with TRBJ2-5; TRBD1 agrees at 7 bases. J was trimmed by 4 bases and V by 5 bases; bases with no gene match: 13. CDR1 and CDR2 (germline): SGHVS, FQNEAQ. This CDR3 contains 16 residues. The CDR3 coding sequence is TGTGCCAGCAGCCACTACGGACAGGAGAGGCCAGAGACCCAGTACTTC. It translates to CASSHYGQERPETQYF.

This chain links TRBV12-3 or TRBV12-4 with TRBJ1-1, with D hard to call. Trimming took 5 bases from V and 9 from J, leaving 19 bases between them. The CDR3 spans 14 residues. This CDR3 reads CASSASDLLLQAFF. The CDR3 DNA follows: TGTGCCAGCAGTGCGAGCGACTTACTACTACAAGCTTTCTTT.

The chain employs TRBV29-1 and TRBJ2-3, with 8 bases matching TRBD2. Germline lookup yields CDR1 SQVTM and CDR2 ANQGSEA. The CDR3 has 15 amino acids. The junction had 6 bases not matched to a gene; V was cut back by 2 bases and J by 2 bases. The CDR3, as DNA: TGCAGCGTTGAACAAACTAGCGGTAACACAGATACGCAGTATTTT. This gives the protein CSVEQTSGNTDTQYF.